The entry below gives a single T cell receptor beta chain sequence along with its context. This clonotype was counted many times. What this receptor recognizes is not known. Per-base qualities were not stored, and no clone one base away is much larger. The sample originates from a study of T cells in Graves' hyperthyroidism and ophthalmopathy (dated by TCRdb to about 2019). Notes on the research overall: Peripheral blood was sampled at the time of initial diagnosis, prior to any treatment. The 75 to 100 discovery patients were randomly split 7:3 into training and test sets. Whether ophthalmopathy could be predicted prospectively was tested in an independent validation cohort made up of roughly 19 hyperthyroidism patients plus 17 patients who later progressed to ophthalmopathy. TCR Vbeta CDR3 sequencing of approximately 140 peripheral blood samples (approximately 44 ophthalmopathy, about 80 hyperthyroidism and approximately 17 progressor patients) is reported in the paper. Thyroid tissue and blood T-cell repertoires from six Graves' hyperthyroidism patients were also compared in the study. TCR V-J signatures able to tell the groups apart were searched for in a discovery cohort of approximately 95 patients, of whom approximately 40 had Graves' ophthalmopathy and more than 55 had stable Graves' hyperthyroidism. After blood sampling, hyperthyroidism patients were treated with methimazole at a starting dose of 30 mg daily, and ophthalmopathy patients were treated with high-dose intravenous methylprednisolone.

In the ophthalmopathy patients, disease was moderately to severely active, with a Clinical Activity Score of 3 or more, a NOSPECS grade of 4 or more, and a duration of less than 3 months. Patients with uncontrolled infections, other autoimmune diseases, pregnancy or lactation were excluded. Diagnoses relied on clinical symptoms, serum thyroxine and TRAb, thyroid ultrasound and orbital computed tomography. PBMCs were isolated from about 9 ml of fresh peripheral blood by Ficoll-Paque density gradient centrifugation. Total RNA was extracted using Trizol reagent, and RNA quality was assessed on an Agilent 2100 Bioanalyzer. Reading from cysteine to phenylalanine, the CDR3 counts 14 amino acids. The entry retains the CDR3 DNA only, 42 bases that are in frame from base 1. Trimming costs V 0 bases and J 7 bases, and their ends lie 12 bases apart. The germline V gene supplies CDR1 MNHEY and CDR2 SVGAGI. The TCR beta CDR3 regions were amplified from the RNA transcripts. A first-round RT-PCR of the TCR CDR3 used the HTBI primer set with the Qiagen OneStep RT-PCR kit. Libraries were constructed in a second round of multiplex PCR, after which size selection and purification were performed. Paired-end sequencing of the libraries was performed with 100 bp reads on an Illumina HiSeq2000. The authors' pipeline ran thus. SOAPnuke was used to process the raw data, removing reads that contained adapters or uncalled bases, had a mean Phred below 15, or lacked an exact match to the constant primer or identifier. COPE v1.2.5 was used to merge high-quality paired reads, and clonotypes were defined as unique nucleotide sequences. Clonotypes were aligned to IMGT TRBV, TRBD and TRBJ reference segments using MiTCR v1.1. Only V-J combinations with frequency above 0.0001, covering about 99% of repertoires, were analysed. The TCS score was defined as F50 (clonal expansion) divided by E x V (chaos), with BLOSUM62-based TCRdist calculated between CDR3 peptides within each V-J. Welch's t-statistics and random forest reduced just over 500 V-J features to some 14, which were used in a naive Bayes classifier (R e1071). TCRdb handled the public reads itself, with Q25 trimming in fastp and clone calling in MiXCR, and kept productive beta chains. Entries that share a CDR3 protein sequence are merged under the most common genes and DNA. TCRdb, not the original authors, processed these V and J calls. A total of 360,000 or so distinct CDR3 sequences appear in this sample, roughly 15% of them only once. Roughly a fifth of the sample belongs to the ten largest clones.

On the study overall, not on this receptor specifically: Most expanded thyroid clonotypes (frequency above 0.001) were also detected in blood, suggesting blood repertoires may reflect thyroid immune responses. In cross-validation, a model built on a 13 V-J signature told ophthalmopathy apart from stable hyperthyroidism with about 90% sensitivity and 81% to 82% specificity, and in testing the same model reached 80%/75%. In validation, the model predicted progression to ophthalmopathy a median of about 6.8 months before onset, with roughly 71% sensitivity and 72.22% specificity. Sample size was not statistically predetermined, and investigators were not blinded to group allocation.

The chain couples TRBV6-5 to TRBJ1-2; a tentative D call is TRBD1 (6 bases match). Sequenced: blood. The clonotype originates from an older woman with Graves' ophthalmopathy. At the DNA level, the sequence is TGTGCCAGCAGTTACTCGACTGGAGGGGGTGGCTACACCTTC. Translated, this gives CASSYSTGGGGYTF.